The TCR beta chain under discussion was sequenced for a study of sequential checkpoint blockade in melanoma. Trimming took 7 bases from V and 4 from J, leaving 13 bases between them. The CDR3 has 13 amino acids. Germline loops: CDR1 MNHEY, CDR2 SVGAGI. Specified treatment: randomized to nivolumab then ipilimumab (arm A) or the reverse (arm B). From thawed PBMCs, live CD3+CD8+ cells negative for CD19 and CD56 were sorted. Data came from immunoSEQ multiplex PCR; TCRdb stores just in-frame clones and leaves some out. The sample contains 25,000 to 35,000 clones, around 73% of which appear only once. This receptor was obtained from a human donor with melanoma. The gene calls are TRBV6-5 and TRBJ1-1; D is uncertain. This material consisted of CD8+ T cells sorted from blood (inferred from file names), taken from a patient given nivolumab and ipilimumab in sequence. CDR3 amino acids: CASTLGESTEAFF. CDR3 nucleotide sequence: TGTGCCAGCACCCTCGGGGAATCCACTGAAGCTTTCTTT.